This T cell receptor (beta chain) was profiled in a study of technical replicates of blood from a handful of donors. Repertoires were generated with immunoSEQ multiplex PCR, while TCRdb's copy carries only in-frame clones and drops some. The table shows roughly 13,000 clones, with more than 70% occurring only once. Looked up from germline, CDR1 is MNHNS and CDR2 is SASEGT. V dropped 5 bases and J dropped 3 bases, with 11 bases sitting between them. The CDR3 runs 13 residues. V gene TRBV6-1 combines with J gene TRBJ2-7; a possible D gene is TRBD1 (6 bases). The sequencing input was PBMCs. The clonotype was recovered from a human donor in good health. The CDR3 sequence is CASSSGQDYEQYF. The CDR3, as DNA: TGTGCCAGCAGTTCGGGACAAGACTACGAGCAGTACTTC.